A selection of T cell receptor beta chains follows, all from one sample in a study of Graves' ophthalmopathy and Graves' hyperthyroidism. In TCRdb, the multiplex PCR reads were re-called with MiXCR into one record per CDR3 protein. The repertoire holds some 160,000 distinct CDR3 sequences, with roughly two fifths as singletons. Specimen: peripheral blood. These receptors originate from a man younger than 40 with Graves' ophthalmopathy. The CDR3 runs from the conserved cysteine through the conserved F or W. Each record gives: CDR3 DNA, CDR3 protein, CDR3 length, J gene, clone size, D gene, V gene. The D gene is left open where the match is weak. Clone size is stated in some rows and not others, as once, few, many or a class when expanded.

DNA: TGTGCCAGCTCACCATCCGCGACCATCGGCTACACCTTC; CDR3: CASSPSATIGYTF; length: 13; J: TRBJ1-2; size: many; D: .; V: TRBV18
DNA: TGCAGTGCTACCAGTGGGGCTAGTAGCTACGAGCAGTACTTC; CDR3: CSATSGASSYEQYF; length: 14; J: TRBJ2-7; size: .; D: .; V: TRBV20-1
DNA: TGCAGTGCTAGAATGGGACAGGGTAATTATGGCTACACCTTC; CDR3: CSARMGQGNYGYTF; length: 14; J: TRBJ1-2; size: many; D: TRBD1; V: TRBV20-1
DNA: TGTGCCAGCAGCCATCCACAGGGGAATCAGCCCCAGCATTTT; CDR3: CASSHPQGNQPQHF; length: 14; J: TRBJ1-5; size: many; D: TRBD1; V: TRBV4-2
DNA: TGTGCCAGCAGCCAAAGCCTCGGACTAGTGGAGACCCAGTACTTC; CDR3: CASSQSLGLVETQYF; length: 15; J: TRBJ2-5; size: .; D: TRBD2; V: TRBV6-2/TRBV6-3
DNA: TGTGCCTGGAGTAGTTGGGCAAGTCCCCAAGAGACCCAGTACTTC; CDR3: CAWSSWASPQETQYF; length: 15; J: TRBJ2-5; size: many; D: .; V: TRBV30
DNA: TGCGCCAGCCGACTAGCGGGATCCTACGAGCAGTACTTC; CDR3: CASRLAGSYEQYF; length: 13; J: TRBJ2-7; size: .; D: TRBD2; V: TRBV5-1
DNA: TGTGCCAGTAGTAGGGGCCGCACCGGGGAGCTGTTTTTT; CDR3: CASSRGRTGELFF; length: 13; J: TRBJ2-2; size: many; D: .; V: TRBV19
DNA: TGTGCCAGCAGTTTGATGGGGTTGGATGAGACCCAGTACTTC; CDR3: CASSLMGLDETQYF; length: 14; J: TRBJ2-5; size: many; D: .; V: TRBV27
DNA: TGTGCCAGCAGTTTAAACGTCCTCCAGCCCCAGCATTTT; CDR3: CASSLNVLQPQHF; length: 13; J: TRBJ1-5; size: many; D: .; V: TRBV6-2/TRBV6-3
DNA: TGTGCCAGCAGCCCGAGCCCAGGACGGGGCTACGAGCAGTACTTC; CDR3: CASSPSPGRGYEQYF; length: 15; J: TRBJ2-7; size: many; D: .; V: TRBV7-3
DNA: TGTGCCAGCAGTTACTCGAGGGGACAGGGGAGGCACCCTGGGGCCAACGTCCTGACTTTC; CDR3: CASSYSRGQGRHPGANVLTF; length: 20; J: TRBJ2-6; size: many; D: TRBD1; V: TRBV6-2/TRBV6-3
DNA: TGTGCCAGCAGCGATAGGCCGCCCTACGAGCAGTACTTC; CDR3: CASSDRPPYEQYF; length: 13; J: TRBJ2-7; size: many; D: .; V: TRBV14
DNA: TGTGCCAGCAGTGATGCGGGGTGGACAGAGACCCAGTACTTC; CDR3: CASSDAGWTETQYF; length: 14; J: TRBJ2-5; size: many; D: .; V: TRBV6-1